The clone carrying this TCR beta chain was detected ten times or more. Its target is unknown. These data are taken from a study of blood T cells in healthy people across ages. The CDR3 has 17 amino acids. V dropped 5 bases and J dropped 3 bases, with 22 bases sitting between them. Germline CDR1 and CDR2: ENHRY and SYGVKD. General study results and limits: The authors considered diversity estimates from one million T cells to be underestimates.

Per sample, extraction of total RNA gave at least 5.5 micrograms in every case. Primed by a sample-barcoded 5' primer and a J-beta primer mix, a second PCR proceeded for 7 to 11 cycles. Each cDNA was tagged by a template-switch adaptor containing 12 random nucleotides. All samples gave at least 2.5 million CDR3-containing paired-end reads. TCRdb fed the 5' RACE reads into MiXCR, producing one record per CDR3 protein. In the table there are fewer than 900,000 distinct CDR3 sequences, roughly 43% of which are singletons. The clonotype was recovered from a woman in her sixties in good health. The source material was blood. The chain carries TRBV10-3 and TRBJ1-2; TRBD1 is a possible D gene (5 bases). The CDR3 DNA follows: TGTGCCATCAGTATACTACTCCTAGGGACGGACGACTATGGCTACACCTTC. This encodes CAISILLLGTDDYGYTF.